The source of this T cell receptor beta chain is a study of T cell responses to AZD1222 COVID-19 vaccine. The length of the CDR3 is 15 residues. V was clipped by 5 bases and J by 4 bases, with 20 bases between them. Germline lookup yields CDR1 GTSNPN and CDR2 SVGIG (reference sequence). Assay: immunoSEQ multiplex PCR; the TCRdb copy retains only in-frame clones and omits some. This table has roughly 110,000 clones, roughly 87% appearing once. This chain links TRBV30 with TRBJ1-1, with D maybe TRBD1 (5 bases). The sample was peripheral blood, taken on day 0 of AZD1222 vaccination. The sequence derives from an adult in good health. Here the CDR3 DNA reads TGTGCCTGGTCCCTCGGGACCCCTGGGGTCACTGAAGCTTTCTTT. Protein product: CAWSLGTPGVTEAFF. The full variable domain, its missing parts supplied by reference TRBV30 and TRBJ1-1, is SQTIHQWPATLVQPVGSPLSLECTVEGTSNPNLYWYRQAAGRGLQLLFYSVGIGQISSEVPQNLSASRPQDRQFILSSKKLLLSDSGFYLCAWSLGTPGVTEAFFGQGTRLTVV.